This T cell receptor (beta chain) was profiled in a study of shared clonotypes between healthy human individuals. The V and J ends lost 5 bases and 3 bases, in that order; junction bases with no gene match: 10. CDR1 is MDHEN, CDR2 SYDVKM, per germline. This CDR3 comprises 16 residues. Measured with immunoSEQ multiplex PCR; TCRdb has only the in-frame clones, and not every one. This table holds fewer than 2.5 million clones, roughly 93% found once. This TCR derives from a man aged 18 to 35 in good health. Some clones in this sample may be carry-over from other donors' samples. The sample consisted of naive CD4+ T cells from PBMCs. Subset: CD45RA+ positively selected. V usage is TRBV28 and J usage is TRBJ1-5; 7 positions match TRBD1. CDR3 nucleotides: TGTGCCAGCAGTATCCCAGGGGGTCTACTCAATCAGCCCCAGCATTTT. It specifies CASSIPGGLLNQPQHF.